This T cell receptor (beta chain) appears in the sequencing data of a study of human T cells and chemical hapten exposure. About the study: TCR yield per sample varied, mainly due to pooled library volumes.

Whole-study results and caveats: No shift was seen in TCRs above 1 in 1000 frequency with DPC sensitization.

Trimming shortened V by 6 bases and J by 9 bases, and 15 bases separated the two germline ends. The CDR3 length is 13 residues. Germline CDR1 MNHEY, CDR2 SVGAGI. Within the library, unique molecular identifiers were attached to each individual cDNA molecule. How the authors handled the data: 96,000 or so TCRs per sample was the median, with a range of about 20,000 to 690,600. TCRdb independently ran MiXCR on the 5' RACE reads; one entry per CDR3 protein. Here the V and J calls rest on TCRdb's processing, not on the authors' analysis. Of fewer than 150,000 distinct CDR3 sequences detected, approximately 20% appear once; the ten largest clones hold about 3%. This clonotype was observed a handful of times. Its antigen is unidentified. Whole blood that had not been fractionated was the source of extracted total RNA.

The receptor comes from a human donor in good health. V and J are TRBV6-5 and TRBJ2-1; the D gene is possibly TRBD2 (5 bases). CDR3 sequence reads: CASRERLVSEQFF. As DNA, the CDR3 is TGTGCCAGCAGGGAGCGGTTGGTCAGTGAGCAGTTCTTC.